One sample yielded the 27 T cell receptor beta chains listed below, sequenced in a study of T cell changes during pregnancy in multiple sclerosis. Only in-frame clones appear in the TCRdb table, and some are missing; sequencing was by immunoSEQ multiplex PCR. The sample includes around 57,000 clones, approximately 92% of them seen just once. The sequencing used CD4+ T cells from peripheral blood mononuclear cells, collected in the third trimester of pregnancy. The receptors derive from a female donor with multiple sclerosis, enrolled in a pregnancy study.

J is TRBJ2-7 and V is TRBV29-1; TRBD2 aligns across 10 bases. Losses at the gene ends were 4 bases for V and 7 bases for J; bases not matched to a gene: 7. The germline gives CDR1 SQVTM, CDR2 ANQGSEA. The length of the CDR3 is 13 residues. CDR3 in amino acids: CSVGSSGSVEQYF. The CDR3 DNA is TGCAGCGTTGGGTCTAGCGGGAGTGTGGAGCAGTACTTC.

The chain employs TRBV2 and TRBJ2-3; 9 bases are shared with TRBD1. The CDR3 is 15 amino acids. The V gene end was trimmed by 1 base and the J gene end by 10 bases; junction bases not matched to a gene: 9. CDR1 and CDR2 from the germline V gene are SNHLY and FYNNEI. The CDR3 reads CASSEEGTGKGAQYF. CDR3 nucleotides: TGTGCCAGCAGTGAAGAAGGGACAGGGAAAGGTGCGCAGTATTTT. Full variable domain (outside the CDR3, taken from reference TRBV2 and TRBJ2-3): EPEVTQTPSHQVTQMGQEVILRCVPISNHLYFYWYRQILGQKVEFLVSFYNNEISEKSEIFDDQFSVERPDGSNFTLKIRSTKLEDSAMYFCASSEEGTGKGAQYFGPGTRLTVL.

The chain uses TRBV18 and TRBJ1-2, with TRBD1 identical over 12 bases. CDR3 length: 17 residues. Germline CDR1 and CDR2: KGHSH and LQKENI. V dropped 6 bases and J dropped 4; count of bases not matched to a gene: 12. CDR3 DNA sequence: TGTGCCAGCTCTCTACCGGGACAGGGGGCCTCGAGCTATGGCTACACCTTC. Protein sequence: CASSLPGQGASSYGYTF.

The rearrangement uses TRBV5-1 and TRBJ2-7, with D perhaps matching TRBD1 (7 bases). The germline V gene encodes CDR1 SGHRS and CDR2 YFSETQ. The V end lost 0 bases, the J end lost 2 bases, and 18 bases lay between the germline ends. The CDR3 loop spans 17 amino acids. DNA for the CDR3: TGCGCCAGCAGCTTGGAAAGGAGGGGGCTGGGGGCCTACGAGCAGTACTTC. This sequence encodes CASSLERRGLGAYEQYF.

The genes are TRBV11-3 and TRBJ2-7; D unresolved. This CDR3 has 13 amino acids. Germline V gene data show CDR1 as SGHNT and CDR2 as YENEEA. V lost 2 bases to trimming and J lost 3 bases, with 8 bases between them. CDR3 bases: TGTGCCAGCAGCTTAACGGAGAACTACGAGCAGTACTTC. This gives the protein CASSLTENYEQYF.

This clone was seen only once. The chain joins TRBV25-1 to TRBJ1-2; no clear D. The CDR3 is 14 residues long. V gave up 1 base and J gave up 0 bases, with 6 bases separating them. Germline values: CDR1 MGHDK, CDR2 SYGVNS. The DNA for the CDR3 is TGTGCCAGCAGTGAATTCGGGGCTAACTATGGCTACACCTTC. It translates to CASSEFGANYGYTF.

CDR3 amino acids: CASSPGTGSENQPQHF. Here the CDR3 DNA reads TGTGCCAGCAGCCCCGGGACAGGGTCAGAGAATCAGCCCCAGCATTTT. This chain links TRBV7-4 with TRBJ1-5; 9 bases map to TRBD1. CDR3 size: 16 residues. Trimming removed 5 bases from V and 4 bases from J; junction bases left unmatched: 9. The V gene's germline CDR1 is SGHVT and CDR2 SQSDAQ.

This chain uses TRBV30 with TRBJ2-3, with 9 bases lining up with TRBD1. J gave up 4 bases and V 0 bases, and 2 bases lay outside the gene matches. The CDR3 consists of 14 residues. In germline, CDR1 is GTSNPN, CDR2 SVGIG (reference sequence). The CDR3 DNA sequence: TGTGCCTGGAGTGTGGACAGGGGAGCAGATACGCAGTATTTT. Its protein product is CAWSVDRGADTQYF.

The J gene is TRBJ1-2, the V gene TRBV10-3; no clear D gene. Trimming took 4 bases from V and 6 from J, leaving 9 bases between them. CDR1 and CDR2 from the germline V gene are ENHRY and SYGVKD. The CDR3 runs to 12 residues. CDR3 loop: CAISGLLDGYTF. The CDR3 nucleotides are TGTGCCATCAGTGGACTGTTGGATGGCTACACCTTC.

The V call is TRBV5-1, the J call TRBJ2-6; D unresolved. The CDR3 runs to 15 residues. CDR1 is SGHRS, CDR2 YFSETQ, per germline. Deletions cut 1 base from V and 0 bases from J, with 5 bases between. Here the CDR3 reads CASSLQDSGANVLTF. CDR3 nucleotides: TGCGCCAGCAGCTTGCAGGACTCTGGGGCCAACGTCCTGACTTTC.

The chain combines TRBV30 with TRBJ2-3; D is possibly TRBD1 (5 bases). Per germline, CDR1 GTSNPN and CDR2 SVGIG (reference sequence). Between the trimmed V and J ends, which lost 1 base and 6 bases, there was a span of 11 bases. This CDR3 spans 13 amino acids. The CDR3 DNA is TGTGCCTGGAGTGAGGGGTTCGGGGATACGCAGTATTTT. Residues: CAWSEGFGDTQYF.

The chain recombines TRBV6-1 with TRBJ1-4, with 7 nucleotides matching TRBD1. CDR1 MNHNS and CDR2 SASEGT come from the germline V gene. The CDR3 has 14 amino acids. Losses at the gene ends were 8 bases for V and 3 bases for J; bases not matched to a gene: 6. In DNA, the CDR3 is TGTGCCAGCGAACCCGGGACAGCTAATGAAAAACTGTTTTTT. Translating it yields CASEPGTANEKLFF.

The chain links TRBV10-3 to TRBJ2-7; 7 bases are shared with TRBD1. The J segment lost 5 bases and the V segment lost 11 bases, leaving 15 bases of the junction unmatched. CDR3 length equals 14 residues. Germline CDR1 is ENHRY and CDR2 is SYGVKD. As DNA, the CDR3 is TGTGCCGGGAGCAACGGACAGGAGATCCACGAGCAGTACTTC. Amino acid sequence: CAGSNGQEIHEQYF.

The chain is built from TRBV10-3 and TRBJ2-7; 7 bases fit TRBD2. Germline V CDR1 and CDR2: ENHRY, SYGVKD. J gave up 3 bases and V 10 bases, and 12 bases lay outside the gene matches. The CDR3 is made up of 14 amino acids. CDR3 DNA sequence: TGTGCCACCGAACCTGGGGGGGGAGTCTACGAGCAGTACTTC. Encoded protein: CATEPGGGVYEQYF.

This clone was detected only once. The CDR3 DNA is TGTGCCAGCAGAGCGGGGTGGTTTGTTAGCGGACGCACCGGGGAGCTGTTTTTT. Amino acids: CASRAGWFVSGRTGELFF. The chain has TRBV5-8 and TRBJ2-2, with TRBD2 identical over 7 bases. The trim removed 5 bases at V and 4 bases at J, leaving 17 bases unmatched. CDR3 length equals 18 residues. Per the germline V gene, CDR1 is SGHTS and CDR2 is YDEGEE.

The rearrangement uses TRBV2 and TRBJ2-7; TRBD2 matches 9 bases. Per germline, CDR1 SNHLY and CDR2 FYNNEI. Unmatched junction bases numbered 8, after V lost 1 base and J lost 7 bases. This CDR3 contains 15 residues. CDR3 region: CASSEEVAGVGEQYF. CDR3 coding DNA: TGTGCCAGCAGTGAAGAAGTAGCGGGGGTTGGAGAGCAGTACTTC.

This clone is a singleton in its sample. The rearrangement joins TRBV7-3 to TRBJ2-3; 7 bases align to TRBD2. Per germline, CDR1 SGHTA and CDR2 FQGTGA. CDR3 length equals 14 residues. The trim removed 2 bases at V and 3 bases at J, leaving 2 bases unmatched. The CDR3 sequence: CASSLDGRTDTQYF. CDR3 DNA: TGTGCCAGCAGCTTAGACGGGAGGACAGATACGCAGTATTTT.

The sample holds one count of this clone. The chain joins TRBV5-8 to TRBJ1-2; D gene unclear. The length of the CDR3 is 13 residues. The V and J ends lost 0 bases and 3 bases respectively, with 6 bases between them. Germline V lookup: CDR1 SGHTS, CDR2 YDEGEE. The CDR3 loop is CASSLAGDYGYTF. The DNA of the CDR3 is TGTGCCAGCAGCTTGGCCGGGGACTATGGCTACACCTTC.

The chain employs TRBV7-8 and TRBJ1-5; D might be TRBD1 (6 bases). CDR3 length: 15 residues. Germline V gene lookup returns CDR1 SGHVS and CDR2 FQNEAQ. V lost 4 bases, J lost 9 bases, and 19 bases lay in between. CDR3 nucleotides: TGTGCCAGCAGCTCAGGCGGGGGGCCGGGGCGGCCCCAGCATTTT. Translation gives CASSSGGGPGRPQHF.

The V call is TRBV27, the J call TRBJ1-2, with a possible D match to TRBD1 (5 bases). V was shortened by 0 bases and J by 5 bases, with 10 bases between the two germline ends. The germline V gene encodes CDR1 MNHEY and CDR2 SMNVEV (reference sequence). This CDR3 region has 14 residues. The CDR3 sequence is CASSLSTGGYGYTF. DNA for the CDR3: TGTGCCAGCAGTTTATCGACCGGGGGGTATGGCTACACCTTC.

The sample holds one count of this clone. The CDR3 loop reads CASSKEASGGSYEQYF. For the CDR3, the DNA is TGTGCCAGCAGCAAAGAAGCTAGCGGGGGCTCCTACGAGCAGTACTTC. The V call is TRBV21-1, the J call TRBJ2-7; TRBD2, the table's D call, was not compared with the DNA. TRBV21-1 is designated a pseudogene. This CDR3 spans 16 amino acids.

This clone has more than one count but fewer than ten. Here the CDR3 reads CASSLAGGRGYGYTF. In nucleotides, the CDR3 is TGTGCCAGCAGCTTGGCAGGGGGCCGGGGCTATGGCTACACCTTC. This chain uses TRBV5-4 with TRBJ1-2; 8 bases are shared with TRBD1. The CDR3 runs 15 residues. Trimming at V came to 0 bases and at J to 4 bases, leaving 5 bases not matched to a gene. Germline CDR1 SGHNT, CDR2 YYREEE (reference sequence).

V gene TRBV5-1 combines with J gene TRBJ2-2, with 10 bases that match TRBD1. After removal of 6 bases from V and 5 bases from J, the junction contained 13 bases not matched to a gene. CDR3 length: 17 residues. CDR1 is SGHRS, CDR2 YFSETQ, per germline. The CDR3: CASMRLGQGYGTGELFF. CDR3 nucleotide sequence: TGCGCCAGCATGCGATTGGGACAGGGGTATGGAACCGGGGAGCTGTTTTTT. The variable domain in full, completed from reference TRBV5-1 and TRBJ2-2, reads KAGVTQTPRYLIKTRGQQVTLSCSPISGHRSVSWYQQTPGQGLQFLFEYFSETQRNKGNFPGRFSGRQFSNSRSEMNVSTLELGDSALYLCASMRLGQGYGTGELFFGEGSRLTVL.

This clone has a handful of counts. The chain uses TRBV30 and TRBJ1-1; 8 positions match TRBD1. The CDR3 spans 12 residues. Germline lookup yields CDR1 GTSNPN and CDR2 SVGIG (reference sequence). After removal of 5 bases from V and 5 bases from J, the junction contained 4 bases not matched to a gene. The CDR3 sequence is CAWCDRGTEAFF. As DNA, the CDR3 is TGTGCCTGGTGTGACAGGGGAACTGAAGCTTTCTTT.

This chain joins TRBV5-6 and TRBJ2-7; D unclear. From germline, CDR1 is SGHDT and CDR2 YYEEEE. This CDR3 comprises 13 residues. Trimming took off 4 bases at V and 2 bases at J, with 10 bases between the two ends. The CDR3 region is CASSPRRTYEQYF. Here the CDR3 DNA reads TGTGCCAGCAGCCCACGCAGGACCTACGAGCAGTACTTC.

The chain's CDR3 is CASSFQPGEDKFF. In DNA, the CDR3 is TGTGCCAGCAGCTTCCAGCCGGGGGAGGATAAGTTCTTC. The chain is built from TRBV11-3 and TRBJ2-1, with a weak D call TRBD2 (6 bases). Germline CDR1 reads SGHNT; CDR2 reads YENEEA. V gave up 3 bases and J gave up 14 bases, with 17 bases separating them. The CDR3 spans 13 residues.

About this clone itself: One junction end disagrees with the germline gene, perhaps due to a read error. The chain couples TRBV19 to TRBJ2-6; 10 bases map to TRBD2. This CDR3 is 17 amino acids long. CDR1 and CDR2 from the germline V gene are LNHDA and SQIVND (reference sequence). The CDR3 loop reads CASSMSVAGGGANVLTF. CDR3 DNA: TGCGCCAGTAGTATGTCGGTAGCGGGAGGTGGGGCCAACGTCCTGACTTTC.